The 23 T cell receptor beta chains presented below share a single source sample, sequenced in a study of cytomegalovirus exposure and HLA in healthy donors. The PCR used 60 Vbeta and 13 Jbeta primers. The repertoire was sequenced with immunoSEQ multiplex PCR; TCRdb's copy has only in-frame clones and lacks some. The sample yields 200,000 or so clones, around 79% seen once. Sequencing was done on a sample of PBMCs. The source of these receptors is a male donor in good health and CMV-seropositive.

Written as DNA, the CDR3 is TGTGCCAGCAGCGCGGGGAGGGGGACTAGCGGCAACGAGCAGTACTTC. Its translation is CASSAGRGTSGNEQYF. The chain uses TRBV9 and TRBJ2-7; 11 bases match TRBD2. CDR1 and CDR2 from the germline V gene are SGDLS and YYNGEE. V lost 3 bases to trimming and J lost 5 bases; unmatched junction nucleotides: 10. The CDR3 is 16 amino acids.

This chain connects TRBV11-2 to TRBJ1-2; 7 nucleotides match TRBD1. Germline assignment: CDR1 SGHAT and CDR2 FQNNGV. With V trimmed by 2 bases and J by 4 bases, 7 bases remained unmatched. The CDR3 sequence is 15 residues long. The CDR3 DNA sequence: TGTGCCAGCAGCTTACAGACAGGGCCTGGCTATGGCTACACCTTC. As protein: CASSLQTGPGYGYTF.

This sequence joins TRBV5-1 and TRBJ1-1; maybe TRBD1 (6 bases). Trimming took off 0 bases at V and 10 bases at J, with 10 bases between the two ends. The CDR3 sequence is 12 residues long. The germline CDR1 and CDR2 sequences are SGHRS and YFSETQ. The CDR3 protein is CASSLGEGGAFF. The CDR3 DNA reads TGCGCCAGCAGCTTGGGGGAGGGGGGAGCTTTCTTT.

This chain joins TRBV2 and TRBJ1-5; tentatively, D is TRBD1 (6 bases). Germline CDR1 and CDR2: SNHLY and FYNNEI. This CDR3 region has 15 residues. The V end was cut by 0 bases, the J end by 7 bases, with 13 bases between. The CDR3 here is CASSEARQAKQPQHF. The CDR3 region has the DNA TGTGCCAGCAGTGAAGCACGACAGGCGAAACAGCCCCAGCATTTT. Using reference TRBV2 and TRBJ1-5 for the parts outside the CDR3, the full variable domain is EPEVTQTPSHQVTQMGQEVILRCVPISNHLYFYWYRQILGQKVEFLVSFYNNEISEKSEIFDDQFSVERPDGSNFTLKIRSTKLEDSAMYFCASSEARQAKQPQHFGDGTRLSIL.

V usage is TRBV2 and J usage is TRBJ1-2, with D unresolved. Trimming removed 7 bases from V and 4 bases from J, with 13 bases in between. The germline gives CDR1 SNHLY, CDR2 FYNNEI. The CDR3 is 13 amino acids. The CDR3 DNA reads TGTGCCAGCATTGCGAAGTTCGGCTATGGCTACACCTTC. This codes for CASIAKFGYGYTF.

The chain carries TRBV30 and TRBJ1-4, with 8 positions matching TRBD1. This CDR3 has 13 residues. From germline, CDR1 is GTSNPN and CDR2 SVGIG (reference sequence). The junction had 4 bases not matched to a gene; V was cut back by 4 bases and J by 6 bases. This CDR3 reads CAWTGQGYEKLFF. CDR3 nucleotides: TGTGCCTGGACTGGACAGGGATATGAAAAACTGTTTTTT.

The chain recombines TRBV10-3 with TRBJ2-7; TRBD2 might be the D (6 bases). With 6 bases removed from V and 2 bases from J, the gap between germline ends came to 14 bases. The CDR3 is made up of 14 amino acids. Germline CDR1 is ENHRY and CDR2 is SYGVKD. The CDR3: CAISEGRRAYEQYF. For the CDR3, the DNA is TGTGCCATCAGCGAAGGACGGAGGGCCTACGAGCAGTACTTC.

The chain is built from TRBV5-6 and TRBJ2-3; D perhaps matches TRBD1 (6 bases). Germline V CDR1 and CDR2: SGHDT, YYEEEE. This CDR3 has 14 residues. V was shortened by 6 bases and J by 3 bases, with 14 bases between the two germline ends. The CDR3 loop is CASNYRVKTDTQYF. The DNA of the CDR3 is TGTGCCAGCAATTACAGGGTTAAGACAGATACGCAGTATTTT.

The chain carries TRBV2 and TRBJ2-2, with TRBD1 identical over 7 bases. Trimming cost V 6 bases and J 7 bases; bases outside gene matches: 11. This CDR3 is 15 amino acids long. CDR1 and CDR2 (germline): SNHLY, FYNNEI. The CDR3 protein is CASRLNDRVSGELFF. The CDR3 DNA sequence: TGTGCCAGCAGGCTCAACGACAGGGTTAGCGGGGAGCTGTTTTTT.

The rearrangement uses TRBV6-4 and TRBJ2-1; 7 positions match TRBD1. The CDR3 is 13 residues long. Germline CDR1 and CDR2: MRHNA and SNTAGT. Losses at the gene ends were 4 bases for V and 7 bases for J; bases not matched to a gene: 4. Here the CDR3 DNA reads TGTGCCAGCAGTGGACAGGGCGGGAATGAGCAGTTCTTC. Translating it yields CASSGQGGNEQFF.

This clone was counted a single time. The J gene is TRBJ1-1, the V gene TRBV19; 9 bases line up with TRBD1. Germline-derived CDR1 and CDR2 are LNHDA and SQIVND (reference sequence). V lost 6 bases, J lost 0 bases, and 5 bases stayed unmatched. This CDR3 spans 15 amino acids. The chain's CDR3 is CASSADRGVNTEAFF. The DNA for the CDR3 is TGTGCCAGTAGCGCCGACAGGGGGGTGAACACTGAAGCTTTCTTT.

CDR3: CASTPAGRGGTQYF. The CDR3 coding sequence is TGTGCCAGCACCCCCGCCGGGAGAGGAGGTACGCAGTATTTT. The J gene is TRBJ2-3, the V gene TRBV11-1, with a weak D call TRBD2 (6 bases). The CDR3 contains 14 residues. Germline lookup yields CDR1 SGHAT and CDR2 FQDESV (reference sequence). V lost 7 bases to trimming and J lost 8 bases, with 19 bases between them. Filled out from reference TRBV11-1 and TRBJ2-3, the complete variable domain reads EAEVAQSPRYKITEKSQAVAFWCDPISGHATLYWYRQILGQGPELLVQFQDESVVDDSQLPKDRFSAERLKGVDSTLKIQPAELGDSAMYLCASTPAGRGGTQYFGPGTRLTVL.

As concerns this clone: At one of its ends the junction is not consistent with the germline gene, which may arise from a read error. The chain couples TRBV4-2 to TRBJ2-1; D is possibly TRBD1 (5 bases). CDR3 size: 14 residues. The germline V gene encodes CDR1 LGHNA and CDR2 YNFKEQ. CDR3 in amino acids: CASSQEEWGNEQFF. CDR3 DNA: TGTGCCAGCAGCCAAGAGGAGTGGGGCAATGAACAGTTCTTC.

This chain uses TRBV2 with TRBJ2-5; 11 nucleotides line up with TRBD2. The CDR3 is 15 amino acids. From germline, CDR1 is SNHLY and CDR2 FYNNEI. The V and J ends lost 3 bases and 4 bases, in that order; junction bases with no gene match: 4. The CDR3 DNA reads TGTGCCAGCAGTGAGTGGCTAGCGGGGGGAGAGACCCAGTACTTC. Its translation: CASSEWLAGGETQYF.

Written as DNA, the CDR3 is TGTGCCAGCAGTTACCGGGGTTTCGGCTACACCTTC. Translation gives CASSYRGFGYTF. The chain uses TRBV6-5 and TRBJ1-2, with no clear D. Trimming pared 2 bases from V and 8 bases from J, leaving 9 bases between. This CDR3 has 12 residues. Germline V gene lookup returns CDR1 MNHEY and CDR2 SVGAGI.

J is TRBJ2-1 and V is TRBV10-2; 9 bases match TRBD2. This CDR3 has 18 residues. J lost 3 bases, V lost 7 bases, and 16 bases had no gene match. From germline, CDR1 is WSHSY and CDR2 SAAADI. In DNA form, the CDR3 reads TGCGCCAGCACGGTCGGACAGTCGCGGGGGGGCTACTACAATGAGCAGTTCTTC. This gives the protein CASTVGQSRGGYYNEQFF.

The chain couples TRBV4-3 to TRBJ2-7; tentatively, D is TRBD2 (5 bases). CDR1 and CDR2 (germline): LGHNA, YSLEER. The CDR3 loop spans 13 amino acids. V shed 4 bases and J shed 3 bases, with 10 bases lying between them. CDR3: CASSRETGYEQYF. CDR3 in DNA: TGCGCCAGCAGCCGGGAGACTGGCTACGAGCAGTACTTC.

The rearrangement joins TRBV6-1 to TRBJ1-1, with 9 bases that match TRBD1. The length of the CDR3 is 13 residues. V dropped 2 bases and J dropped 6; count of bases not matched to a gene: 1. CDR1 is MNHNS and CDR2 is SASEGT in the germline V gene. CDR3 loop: CASSEWDRAEAFF. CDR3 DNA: TGTGCCAGCAGTGAATGGGACAGGGCTGAAGCTTTCTTT.

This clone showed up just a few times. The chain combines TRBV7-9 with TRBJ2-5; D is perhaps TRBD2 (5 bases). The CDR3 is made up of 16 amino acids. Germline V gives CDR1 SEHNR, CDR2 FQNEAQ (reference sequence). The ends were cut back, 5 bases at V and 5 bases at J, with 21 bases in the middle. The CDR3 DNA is TGTGCCAGCAGCCCATCACTAGGCGACTTGTGGGAGACCCAGTACTTC. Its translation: CASSPSLGDLWETQYF. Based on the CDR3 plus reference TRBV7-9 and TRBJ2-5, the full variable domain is DTGVSQNPRHKITKRGQNVTFRCDPISEHNRLYWYRQTLGQGPEFLTYFQNEAQLEKSRLLSDRFSAERPKGSFSTLEIQRTEQGDSAMYLCASSPSLGDLWETQYFGPGTRLLVL.

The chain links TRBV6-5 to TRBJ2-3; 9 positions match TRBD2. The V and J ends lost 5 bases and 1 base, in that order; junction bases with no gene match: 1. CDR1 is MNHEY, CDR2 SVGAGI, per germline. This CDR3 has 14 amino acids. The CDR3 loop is CASSLAGRTDTQYF. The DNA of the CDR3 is TGTGCCAGCAGTCTAGCGGGACGCACAGATACGCAGTATTTT.

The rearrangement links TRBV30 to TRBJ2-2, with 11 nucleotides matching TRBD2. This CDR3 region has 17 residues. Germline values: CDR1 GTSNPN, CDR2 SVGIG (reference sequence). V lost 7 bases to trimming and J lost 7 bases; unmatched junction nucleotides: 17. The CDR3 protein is CASRPKLAGGDGGELFF. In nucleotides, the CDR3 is TGTGCCTCTCGCCCTAAGTTAGCGGGAGGGGACGGCGGGGAGCTGTTTTTT.

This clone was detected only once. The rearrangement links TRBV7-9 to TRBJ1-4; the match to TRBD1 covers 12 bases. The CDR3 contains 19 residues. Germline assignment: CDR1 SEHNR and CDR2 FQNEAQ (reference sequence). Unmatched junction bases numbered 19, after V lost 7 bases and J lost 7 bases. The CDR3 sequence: CASTGYGSGQGAVVEKLFF. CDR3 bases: TGTGCCAGCACCGGATACGGCTCGGGACAGGGGGCAGTAGTTGAAAAACTGTTTTTT.

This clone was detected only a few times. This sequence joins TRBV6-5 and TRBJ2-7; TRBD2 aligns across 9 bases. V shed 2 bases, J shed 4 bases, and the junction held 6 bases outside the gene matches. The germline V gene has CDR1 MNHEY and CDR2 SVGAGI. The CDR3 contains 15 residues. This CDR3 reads CASSYGLGLAYEQYF. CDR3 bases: TGTGCCAGCAGTTACGGTCTGGGACTAGCTTACGAGCAGTACTTC.